This T cell receptor (beta chain) was obtained from a study of T cells in Graves' hyperthyroidism and ophthalmopathy. Study-wide background: Peripheral blood was secured at the point of initial diagnosis, before any treatment. Study outcomes and limitations: Most thyroid clonotypes with frequency above 0.001 were detected in blood.

Germline V gives CDR1 MNHEY, CDR2 SVGEGT. The CDR3 length is 12 residues. Amplified TCR beta CDR3 regions derived from RNA transcripts. The HTBI primer set was used in a first-round RT-PCR of the TCR CDR3. TCRdb fed the multiplex PCR reads into MiXCR, producing one record per CDR3 protein. The data contain about 610,000 distinct CDR3 sequences, about 15% of them seen just once; the ten biggest clones take up approximately 4.2%. Ophthalmopathy patients had Clinical Activity Score at least 3, NOSPECS grade at least 4, duration under 3 months. This clonotype was observed at least ten times. Its antigen is not identified.

The sequenced material came from blood. This chain joins TRBV6-2 or TRBV6-3 and TRBJ2-2, with D possibly matching TRBD2 (6 bases). The TCR originated in a woman between 40 and 55 years old with Graves' ophthalmopathy. The CDR3 sequence: CAGRGSTGELFF. Written as DNA, the CDR3 is TGTGCAGGACGGGGGTCCACCGGGGAGCTGTTTTTT.